The rows below give T cell receptor beta chains drawn from one sample of a study of CD8 T cells in ankylosing spondylitis. TCRdb used MiXCR to reprocess the 5' RACE reads, holding one entry per CDR3 protein. The sample shows around 150,000 distinct CDR3 sequences, approximately 10% of them seen only once. The sequenced sample was blood, either unsorted or a sorted T cell fraction (not recorded which). The receptor set was obtained from a female donor with ankylosing spondylitis or in good health (not recorded which). Each CDR3 is given with its conserved first and last residue. The D gene is left open where the match is weak.

V	D	J	CDR3
TRBV19	NA	TRBJ2-3	CASSIMRASTDTQYF
TRBV20-1	NA	TRBJ2-5	CSARRSGTYQETQYF
TRBV5-1	TRBD2	TRBJ2-3	CASSRGLAGFAPGTDTQYF
TRBV7-9	TRBD1	TRBJ1-2	CASSFSPRDRIVYTF
TRBV27	NA	TRBJ2-1	CASSLYGNAYNEQFF
TRBV30	TRBD1	TRBJ2-6	CACSGQLNSGANVLTF
TRBV19	NA	TRBJ1-5	CASSAYSNQPQHF
TRBV11-2	NA	TRBJ2-3	CASSSVGPLRSTDTQYF
TRBV11-3	NA	TRBJ2-3	CASSRADTQYF
TRBV27	NA	TRBJ1-2	CASSPLRGSNYGYTF
TRBV15	NA	TRBJ1-2	CATSPTADYYGYTF
TRBV20-1	NA	TRBJ2-5	CSASRGDGQETQYF
TRBV13	NA	TRBJ2-1	CASTRGRPSAEQFF
TRBV7-9	NA	TRBJ2-1	CASSLAWDEQFF
TRBV11-2	TRBD1	TRBJ2-7	CASSLGTGTYEQYF
TRBV29-1	NA	TRBJ1-1	CSVENRNTEAFF
TRBV20-1	TRBD1	TRBJ1-5	CSARPIIPGQRNQPQHF
TRBV5-1	TRBD1	TRBJ1-5	CASSLEGTGVNQPQHF
TRBV29-1	NA	TRBJ1-1	CSVADSMNTEAFF
TRBV5-1	NA	TRBJ1-1	CASSLTKNTEAFF
TRBV19	NA	TRBJ2-2	CASRGRLATNTGELFF
TRBV29-1	NA	TRBJ2-1	CSAGRSGAPAYNEQFF
TRBV12-3/TRBV12-4	NA	TRBJ1-2	CASRPSGDGYTF
TRBV18	NA	TRBJ2-7	CASSRRQTYEQYF
TRBV12-3/TRBV12-4	TRBD1	TRBJ2-3	CANGQDTDTQYF
TRBV24-1	TRBD2	TRBJ2-1	CATSGASGTGNEQFF
TRBV11-2	NA	TRBJ1-5	CASSSDRNQPQHF
TRBV12-3/TRBV12-4	TRBD1	TRBJ2-7	CASSFRGQGEQYF
TRBV6-5	NA	TRBJ2-2	CASSLRDTRELFF
TRBV6-2/TRBV6-3	NA	TRBJ1-5	CASRPTGFRQPQHF
TRBV4-2	TRBD1	TRBJ2-2	CASSRLGQADTGELFF
TRBV14	TRBD1	TRBJ1-2	CASSRRRTGPGGYTF
TRBV4-1	NA	TRBJ1-1	CASSWLTGNTEAFF